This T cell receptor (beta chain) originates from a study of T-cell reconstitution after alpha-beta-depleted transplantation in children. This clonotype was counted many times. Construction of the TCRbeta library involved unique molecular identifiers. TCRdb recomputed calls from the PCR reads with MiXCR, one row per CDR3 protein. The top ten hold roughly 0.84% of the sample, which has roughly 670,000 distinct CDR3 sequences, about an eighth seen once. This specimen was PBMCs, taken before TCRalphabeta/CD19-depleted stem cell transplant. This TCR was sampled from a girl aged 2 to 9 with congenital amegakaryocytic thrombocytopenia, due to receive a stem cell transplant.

In DNA, the CDR3 is TGTGCCAGCTCACCCAAGGACAGGGGATCGGTCGGGGAGCTGTTTTTT. This sequence encodes CASSPKDRGSVGELFF. The chain has TRBV18 and TRBJ2-2, with 9 bases matching TRBD1. The V gene's germline CDR1 is KGHSH and CDR2 LQKENI. The CDR3 is 16 residues long. With 3 bases clipped from V and 7 bases from J, the junction kept 9 bases outside the gene matches.